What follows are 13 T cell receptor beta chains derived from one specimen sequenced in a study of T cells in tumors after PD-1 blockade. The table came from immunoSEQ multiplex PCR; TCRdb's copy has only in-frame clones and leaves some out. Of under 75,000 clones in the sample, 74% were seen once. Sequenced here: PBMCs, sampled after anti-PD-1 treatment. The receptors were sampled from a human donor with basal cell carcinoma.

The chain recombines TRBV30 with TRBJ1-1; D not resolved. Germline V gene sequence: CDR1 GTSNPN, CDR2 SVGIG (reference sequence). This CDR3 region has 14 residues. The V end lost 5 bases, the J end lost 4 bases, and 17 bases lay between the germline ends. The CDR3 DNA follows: TGTGCCTGGGGTCGTAGCGGGAGGAGCACTGAAGCTTTCTTT. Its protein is CAWGRSGRSTEAFF.

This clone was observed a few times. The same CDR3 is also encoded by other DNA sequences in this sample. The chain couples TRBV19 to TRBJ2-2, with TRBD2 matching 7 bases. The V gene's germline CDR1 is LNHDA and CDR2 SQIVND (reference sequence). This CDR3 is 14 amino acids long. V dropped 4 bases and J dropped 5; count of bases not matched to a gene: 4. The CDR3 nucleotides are TGTGCCAGTAGTAGGCGGGGAGGGACCGGGGAGCTGTTTTTT. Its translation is CASSRRGGTGELFF.

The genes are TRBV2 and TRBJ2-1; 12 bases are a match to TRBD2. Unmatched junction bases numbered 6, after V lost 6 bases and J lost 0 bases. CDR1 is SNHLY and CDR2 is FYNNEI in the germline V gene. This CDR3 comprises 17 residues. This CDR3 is CASRTTSGGPSYNEQFF. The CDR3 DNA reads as TGTGCCAGCAGAACAACTAGCGGGGGGCCCTCCTACAATGAGCAGTTCTTC.

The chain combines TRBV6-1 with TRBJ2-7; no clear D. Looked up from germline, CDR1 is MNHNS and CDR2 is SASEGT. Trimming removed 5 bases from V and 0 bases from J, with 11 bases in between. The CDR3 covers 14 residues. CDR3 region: CASSSPESSYEQYF. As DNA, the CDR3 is TGTGCCAGCAGTTCCCCGGAAAGCTCCTACGAGCAGTACTTC.

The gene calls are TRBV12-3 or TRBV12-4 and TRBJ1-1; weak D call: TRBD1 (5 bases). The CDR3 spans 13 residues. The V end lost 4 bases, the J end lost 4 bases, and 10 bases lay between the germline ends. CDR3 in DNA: TGTGCCAGCAGTTACAGGTGGAGCACTGAAGCTTTCTTT. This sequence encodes CASSYRWSTEAFF.

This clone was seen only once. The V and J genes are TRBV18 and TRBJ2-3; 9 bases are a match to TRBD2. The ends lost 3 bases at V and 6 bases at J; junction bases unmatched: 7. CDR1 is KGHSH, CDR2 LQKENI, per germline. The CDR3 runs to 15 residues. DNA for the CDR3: TGTGCCAGCTCACCGGGCGGGGGGGCGTCGGATACGCAGTATTTT. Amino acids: CASSPGGGASDTQYF.

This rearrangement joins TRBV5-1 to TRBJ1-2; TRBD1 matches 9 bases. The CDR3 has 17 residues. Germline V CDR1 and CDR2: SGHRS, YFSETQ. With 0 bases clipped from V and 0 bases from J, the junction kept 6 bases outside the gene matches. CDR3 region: CASSLGTGALSNYGYTF. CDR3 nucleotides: TGCGCCAGCAGCTTGGGGACAGGGGCCCTTTCTAACTATGGCTACACCTTC.

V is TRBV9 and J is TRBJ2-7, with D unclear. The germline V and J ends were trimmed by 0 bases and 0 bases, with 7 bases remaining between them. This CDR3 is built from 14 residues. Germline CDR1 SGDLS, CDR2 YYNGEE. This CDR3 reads CASSVGVNSYEQYF. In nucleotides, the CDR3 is TGTGCCAGCAGCGTAGGGGTAAACTCCTACGAGCAGTACTTC.

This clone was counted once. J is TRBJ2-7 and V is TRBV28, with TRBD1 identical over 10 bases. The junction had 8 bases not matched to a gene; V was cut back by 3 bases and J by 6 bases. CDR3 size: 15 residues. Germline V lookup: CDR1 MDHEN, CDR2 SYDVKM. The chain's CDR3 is CASSFPGTGVGEQYF. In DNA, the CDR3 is TGTGCCAGCAGTTTCCCCGGGACAGGGGTTGGCGAGCAGTACTTC. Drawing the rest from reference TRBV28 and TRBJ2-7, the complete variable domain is DVKVTQSSRYLVKRTGEKVFLECVQDMDHENMFWYRQDPGLGLRLIYFSYDVKMKEKGDIPEGYSVSREKKERFSLILESASTNQTSMYLCASSFPGTGVGEQYFGPGTRLTVT.

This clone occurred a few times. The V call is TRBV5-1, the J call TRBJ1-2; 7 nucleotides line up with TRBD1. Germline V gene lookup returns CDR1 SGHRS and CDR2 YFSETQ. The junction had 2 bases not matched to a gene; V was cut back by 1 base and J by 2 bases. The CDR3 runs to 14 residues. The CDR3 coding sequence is TGCGCCAGCAGCTTGTCGGACAGGAACTATGGCTACACCTTC. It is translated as CASSLSDRNYGYTF.

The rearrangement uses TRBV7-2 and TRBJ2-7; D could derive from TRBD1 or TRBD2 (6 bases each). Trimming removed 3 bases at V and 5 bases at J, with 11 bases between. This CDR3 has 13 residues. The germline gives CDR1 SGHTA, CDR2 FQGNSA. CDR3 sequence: CASSFSRGDEQYF. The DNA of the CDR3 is TGTGCCAGCAGCTTCTCGAGGGGGGACGAGCAGTACTTC.

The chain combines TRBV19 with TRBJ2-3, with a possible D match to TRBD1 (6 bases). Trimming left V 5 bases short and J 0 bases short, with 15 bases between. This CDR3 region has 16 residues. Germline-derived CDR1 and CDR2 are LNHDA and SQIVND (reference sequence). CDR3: CASSPRQAPSTDTQYF. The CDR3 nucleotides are TGTGCCAGTAGTCCCAGACAGGCCCCTAGCACAGATACGCAGTATTTT.

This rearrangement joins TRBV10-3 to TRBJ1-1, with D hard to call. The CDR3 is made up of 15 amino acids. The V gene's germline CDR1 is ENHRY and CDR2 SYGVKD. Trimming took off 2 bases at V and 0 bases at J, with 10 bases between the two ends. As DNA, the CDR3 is TGTGCCATCAGTGAGACCGGGTTATTGAACACTGAAGCTTTCTTT. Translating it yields CAISETGLLNTEAFF.